Listed below are T cell receptor beta chains from one sample, sequenced in a study of blood T cell repertoires in COVID-19. The protocol was immunoSEQ multiplex PCR, while the TCRdb copy is restricted to in-frame clones and leaves out a portion. The data hold roughly 290,000 clones, with around four fifths observed a single time. The sequenced sample consisted of peripheral blood. Every receptor here comes from a woman aged 50 to 65 with active or convalescent COVID-19. CDR3s include the opening cysteine and the closing phenylalanine or tryptophan. A D gene is named only where the DNA matches it firmly. Only some rows state a clone size, as once, few, many or a class for expanded clones.

J | size | D | V | DNA | CDR3
TRBJ1-1 | - | TRBD1 | TRBV12-3/TRBV12-4 | TGTGCCAGCACCTTGGGACAGGTCGCTTTCTTT | CASTLGQVAFF
TRBJ2-5 | - | - | TRBV21-1 | TGTGCCAGCAGCAAAGCCACGAGGAGAGGGGGTGGGCTAGCGGGAGAGACCCAGTACTTC | CASSKATRRGGGLAGETQYF
TRBJ2-1 | - | - | TRBV4-1 | TGCGCCAGCAGCCTCTCAAGAGGAGCTAGGACCTACAATGAGCAGTTCTTC | CASSLSRGARTYNEQFF
TRBJ2-7 | - | - | TRBV6-2/TRBV6-3 | TGTGCCAGCAGCCGCGGGACGGTCATTACCTACGAGCAGTACTTC | CASSRGTVITYEQYF
TRBJ1-2 | - | TRBD1 | TRBV28 | TGTGCCAGCAGTCCCCTGGGCGGGACAGGGGGCTACTATGGCTACACCTTC | CASSPLGGTGGYYGYTF
TRBJ2-2 | - | - | TRBV19 | TGTGCCACCTTGAGGAGGGGAAACACCGGGGAGCTGTTTTTT | CATLRRGNTGELFF
TRBJ1-1 | - | TRBD1 | TRBV7-3 | TGTGCCAGCAGCTCCGGGACAGGAACTCGTATGAACACTGAAGCTTTCTTT | CASSSGTGTRMNTEAFF
TRBJ2-5 | - | - | TRBV2 | TGTGCCAGCAGTGGGGCAGGCCAAGAGACCCAGTACTTC | CASSGAGQETQYF
TRBJ2-1 | - | TRBD1 | TRBV6-2/TRBV6-3 | TGTGCCAGCAGTTATCGGGACAGGGGGTATCGGGGTGAGCAGTTCTTC | CASSYRDRGYRGEQFF
TRBJ1-5 | - | - | TRBV10-2 | TGCGCCAGTGGCGGCGTGGCGGGGAATCAGCCCCAGCATTTT | CASGGVAGNQPQHF
TRBJ1-5 | - | - | TRBV12-3/TRBV12-4 | TGTGCCAGCAGTTCGATTGAGGGACAGCCCCAGCATTTT | CASSSIEGQPQHF
TRBJ2-3 | - | TRBD2 | TRBV9 | TGTGCCAGCAGCGTAGAAGGCGGGAGTGGGGATACGCAGTATTTT | CASSVEGGSGDTQYF
TRBJ1-6 | - | - | TRBV5-1 | TGCGCCAGCAGCTTGGGACAGGCTGGGGCTAGGCCCCTCCACTTT | CASSLGQAGARPLHF
TRBJ2-7 | - | TRBD1 | TRBV4-1 | TGCGCCAGCAGCCAATTTCCCGGGACAGGGAGTGAGCAGTACTTC | CASSQFPGTGSEQYF
TRBJ2-3 | - | TRBD1 | TRBV6-5 | TGTGCCAGCAGTTACTCGCACAGGGGTTCAGATACGCAGTATTTT | CASSYSHRGSDTQYF
TRBJ1-6 | - | - | TRBV5-1 | TGCGCCAGCAGCTTGGCATTGCAGGGGATGGGTTCACCCCTCCACTTT | CASSLALQGMGSPLHF
TRBJ2-2 | - | TRBD2 | TRBV5-1 | TGCGCCAGCAGCTCCGGGAGGGCGAACACCGGGGAGCTGTTTTTT | CASSSGRANTGELFF
TRBJ2-7 | - | TRBD1 | TRBV30 | TGTGCCTGGAGTGTGGACAGGGTCTACGAGCAGTACTTC | CAWSVDRVYEQYF
TRBJ2-2 | - | - | TRBV19 | TGTGCCAGTAGTATAGAAGGGGCCGGGGAGCTGTTTTTT | CASSIEGAGELFF
TRBJ2-7 | - | - | TRBV24-1 | TGTGCCACGTCGGCGGCAGGGGTAGCGGAGCAGTACTTC | CATSAAGVAEQYF
TRBJ2-6 | - | - | TRBV18 | TGTGCCAGCTCGTCAACTGGGGCCAACGTCCTGACTTTC | CASSSTGANVLTF
TRBJ1-1 | few | - | TRBV27 | TGTGCCAGCAGTTTGTACAGGAACACTGAAGCTTTCTTT | CASSLYRNTEAFF
TRBJ1-2 | - | - | TRBV5-6 | TGTGCCAGCAGCTTGGAGCTACTGGGGAGAAGCGCTCCCAACTATGGCTACACCTTC | CASSLELLGRSAPNYGYTF
TRBJ1-5 | - | - | TRBV12-3/TRBV12-4 | TGTGCCAGCAGTTTAGTAGCGGGTGAGACCCAGCATTTT | CASSLVAGETQHF
TRBJ1-2 | - | - | TRBV24-1 | TGTGCCACCAGTGATTTGGGACAGTTCCAGGACTATGGCTACACCTTC | CATSDLGQFQDYGYTF
TRBJ1-5 | - | TRBD1 | TRBV29-1 | TGCAGCGTTGCAGGGGGCACGACTCAGCCCCAGCATTTT | CSVAGGTTQPQHF